A single sample gave rise to the 10 T cell receptor beta chains below, sequenced in a study of cytomegalovirus exposure and HLA in healthy donors. With 60 Vbeta and 13 Jbeta primers, the PCR was carried out. TCRdb's table, derived via immunoSEQ multiplex PCR, lists solely in-frame clones and lacks some. Of about 130,000 clones detected, about 66% appear once; the ten largest clones hold 1.5% to 2%. Source material: PBMCs. The source of these receptors is a human donor in good health.

The chain couples TRBV19 to TRBJ1-2, with D tentatively TRBD1 (6 bases). Germline CDR1 is LNHDA and CDR2 is SQIVND (reference sequence). The CDR3 totals 17 residues. Trimming removed 5 bases at V and 2 bases at J, with 21 bases between. The CDR3 DNA is TGTGCCAGTAGTCTACTTCGTCTCAGGGACACCAACTATGGCTACACCTTC. As protein: CASSLLRLRDTNYGYTF.

The J gene is TRBJ2-4, the V gene TRBV28, with a possible D match to TRBD1 (5 bases). This CDR3 comprises 13 residues. Germline CDR1 and CDR2: MDHEN and SYDVKM. V shed 5 bases and J shed 9 bases, with 14 bases lying between them. CDR3 amino acids: CASSDVDIGIQYF. The DNA for the CDR3 is TGTGCCAGCAGTGATGTGGACATCGGCATTCAGTACTTC.

Only a few counts were recorded for this clone. The chain couples TRBV7-6 to TRBJ2-2; 10 nucleotides agree with TRBD2. The CDR3 loop spans 17 amino acids. V shed 1 base and J 3 bases; nucleotides not matched to a gene: 5. Per the germline V gene, CDR1 is SGHVS and CDR2 is FNYEAQ. CDR3 nucleotide sequence: TGTGCCAGCAGCTTAGACGCTAGCGGGAGCTACACCGGGGAGCTGTTTTTT. The encoded protein is CASSLDASGSYTGELFF.

This chain links TRBV18 with TRBJ2-1; TRBD1 might be the D (6 bases). This CDR3 has 12 residues. Germline CDR1 reads KGHSH; CDR2 reads LQKENI. The V end was cut by 3 bases, the J end by 10 bases, with 10 bases between. DNA of the CDR3: TGTGCCAGCTCACCCGCAGGGACAGAGCAGTTCTTC. It codes for CASSPAGTEQFF.

The chain carries TRBV6-1 and TRBJ1-4; maybe TRBD1 (5 bases). CDR1 and CDR2 (germline): MNHNS, SASEGT. Between the trimmed V and J ends, which lost 6 bases and 7 bases, there was a span of 12 bases. This CDR3 comprises 13 residues. CDR3 nucleotides: TGTGCCAGCAGGGAGGGGTGGAGTGAAAAACTGTTTTTT. This encodes CASREGWSEKLFF.

The table lists this clone with a count of one. The chain has TRBV5-5 and TRBJ2-5; possibly TRBD1 for D (6 bases). CDR1 SGHKS and CDR2 YYEKEE come from the germline V gene (reference sequence). The CDR3 is 15 residues long. V lost 6 bases, J lost 4 bases, and 19 bases lay in between. CDR3 loop: CASNIWAGAGETQYF. The CDR3 DNA is TGTGCCAGCAACATTTGGGCAGGGGCGGGAGAGACCCAGTACTTC.

This clone showed up just once. This chain links TRBV7-9 with TRBJ2-5, with D possibly being TRBD2 (6 bases). The CDR3 sequence is 12 residues long. Germline V CDR1 and CDR2: SEHNR, FQNEAQ (reference sequence). Trimming pared 7 bases from V and 7 bases from J, leaving 13 bases between. CDR3 loop: CASTVNGRTQYF. The DNA for the CDR3 is TGTGCCAGCACCGTGAACGGGAGGACCCAGTACTTC.

This clone was detected only a few times. The chain uses TRBV11-2 and TRBJ1-1; D is possibly TRBD1 (5 bases). CDR1 and CDR2 from the germline V gene are SGHAT and FQNNGV. The CDR3 loop spans 15 amino acids. Trimming cost V 5 bases and J 10 bases, with 23 bases left between them. CDR3 region: CASSSGARASNRAFF. CDR3 in DNA: TGTGCCAGCAGCAGCGGGGCCCGGGCCTCCAACCGAGCTTTCTTT.

The chain employs TRBV18 and TRBJ2-7, with 9 bases lining up with TRBD1. The CDR3 runs 13 residues. The germline gives CDR1 KGHSH, CDR2 LQKENI. V dropped 2 bases and J dropped 5; count of bases not matched to a gene: 1. The CDR3 DNA follows: TGTGCCAGCTCACCAGGACAGGGGAACGAGCAGTACTTC. As protein: CASSPGQGNEQYF.

The chain recombines TRBV5-1 with TRBJ2-3, with D possibly matching TRBD2 (5 bases). The CDR3 length is 15 residues. V gave up 2 bases and J gave up 2 bases, with 12 bases separating them. Germline CDR1 is SGHRS and CDR2 is YFSETQ. The CDR3 bases are TGCGCCAGCAGCTTAGGGCTAGCCTACACAGATACGCAGTATTTT. Its translation: CASSLGLAYTDTQYF.